These 26 T cell receptor beta chains were sequenced from one sample in a study of T cells in tuberculosis. Sorting used thawed, overnight-rested PBMC stained with anti-CD3, a viability dye and GMM-loaded CD1B tetramer. C32 glucose monomycolate from Rhodococcus equi was loaded onto the CD1B tetramers. Generated by immunoSEQ multiplex PCR, the TCRdb table keeps only in-frame clones and is missing some. Among about 88,000 clones listed, approximately 90% were seen once. Sequenced material: CD1b-GMM tetramer-negative cells sorted from PBMCs. Source of these receptors: an adult woman with latent tuberculosis.

The chain links TRBV19 to TRBJ1-2; TRBD1 aligns across 7 bases. This CDR3 comprises 15 residues. CDR1 is LNHDA, CDR2 SQIVND, per germline (reference sequence). V was clipped by 3 bases and J by 1 base; unmatched bases: 5. DNA of the CDR3: TGTGCCAGTAGTATTTTGAGGGACAGTAACTATGGCTACACCTTC. Amino acids: CASSILRDSNYGYTF.

V usage is TRBV5-6 and J usage is TRBJ2-3; TRBD2 aligns across 8 bases. The CDR3 length is 15 residues. Germline loops: CDR1 SGHDT, CDR2 YYEEEE. Trimming took 4 bases from V and 4 from J; bases not matched to a gene: 8. DNA for the CDR3: TGTGCCAGCAGCGCCGGGACTAGTTCGTCAGATACGCAGTATTTT. Encoded protein: CASSAGTSSSDTQYF.

V gene TRBV5-1 combines with J gene TRBJ1-1; D remains ambiguous. V lost 0 bases, J lost 1 base, and 7 bases lay in between. Germline lookup yields CDR1 SGHRS and CDR2 YFSETQ. The CDR3 spans 14 residues. The CDR3 loop reads CASSLDGGNTEAFF. CDR3 sequence (DNA): TGCGCCAGCAGCTTGGACGGCGGGAACACTGAAGCTTTCTTT.

The V call is TRBV5-6, the J call TRBJ2-7, with TRBD1 matching over 9 bases. This CDR3 spans 15 amino acids. The junction had 9 bases not matched to a gene; V was cut back by 5 bases and J by 3 bases. The germline V gene has CDR1 SGHDT and CDR2 YYEEEE. CDR3 in amino acids: CASSYGTGRIYEQYV. In nucleotides, the CDR3 is TGTGCCAGCAGTTACGGGACAGGGAGAATCTACGAGCAGTACGTC.

In regard to this clone: Other nucleotide sequences from this sample produce the same CDR3. V and J are TRBV27 and TRBJ1-5; 9 bases map to TRBD1. J gave up 1 base and V 0 bases, and 4 bases lay outside the gene matches. CDR1 is MNHEY and CDR2 is SMNVEV in the germline V gene (reference sequence). The CDR3 is made up of 17 amino acids. The CDR3 loop is CASSLSGGQGSNQPQHF. The CDR3 nucleotides read TGTGCCAGCAGTTTATCGGGGGGACAGGGAAGCAATCAGCCCCAGCATTTT.

J is TRBJ2-3 and V is TRBV29-1, with D possibly being TRBD1 (6 bases). CDR3 length equals 14 residues. From germline, CDR1 is SQVTM and CDR2 ANQGSEA. The V end was cut by 3 bases, the J end by 0 bases, with 10 bases between. The CDR3 region has the DNA TGCAGCGTTGATCTGGGGGCTAGCACAGATACGCAGTATTTT. Translating gives CSVDLGASTDTQYF.

V and J are TRBV7-2 and TRBJ2-5; 7 nucleotides match TRBD2. This CDR3 is built from 17 residues. Germline CDR1 is SGHTA and CDR2 is FQGNSA. The ends lost 2 bases at V and 0 bases at J; junction bases unmatched: 9. CDR3 bases: TGTGCCAGCAGCTTATATTGGCGGGGGACCGACCAAGAGACCCAGTACTTC. Translated, it gives CASSLYWRGTDQETQYF.

This sequence joins TRBV6-4 and TRBJ1-3; maybe TRBD1 (5 bases). The germline gives CDR1 MRHNA, CDR2 SNTAGT. V was clipped by 4 bases and J by 0 bases, with 10 bases between them. The CDR3 has 15 amino acids. The CDR3 region is CASSVDSRSGNTIYF. The CDR3 coding sequence is TGTGCCAGCAGTGTCGACAGCCGCTCTGGAAACACCATATATTTT.

The chain uses TRBV7-2 and TRBJ1-5; 8 nucleotides align to TRBD1. J was trimmed by 6 bases and V by 5 bases; bases with no gene match: 6. Per germline, CDR1 SGHTA and CDR2 FQGNSA. The CDR3 covers 14 residues. CDR3 in DNA: TGTGCCAGCAGCCTCCGGACAGGGCCTCAGCCCCAGCATTTT. Translated, it gives CASSLRTGPQPQHF.

The chain employs TRBV19 and TRBJ1-1; no reliable D call. Trimming stripped 1 base from V and 2 bases from J, with 5 bases between. The germline gives CDR1 LNHDA, CDR2 SQIVND (reference sequence). The CDR3 length is 13 residues. For the CDR3, the DNA is TGTGCCAGTAGTATAGTACTAAACACTGAAGCTTTCTTT. The encoded protein is CASSIVLNTEAFF.

The gene calls are TRBV5-1 and TRBJ2-2; 7 bases agree with TRBD1. The CDR3 runs 18 residues. Per the germline V gene, CDR1 is SGHRS and CDR2 is YFSETQ. The J segment lost 0 bases and the V segment lost 0 bases, leaving 8 bases of the junction unmatched. In nucleotides, the CDR3 is TGCGCCAGCAGCTTGGGAGCCCACAGGGGCTCGAACACCGGGGAGCTGTTTTTT. It is translated as CASSLGAHRGSNTGELFF.

This chain links TRBV7-8 with TRBJ1-1; the D is unclear. The CDR3 sequence is 14 residues long. Per germline, CDR1 SGHVS and CDR2 FQNEAQ. V lost 0 bases and J lost 2, with 7 bases in between. As DNA, the CDR3 is TGTGCCAGCAGCTTAGCTTCCCTCAACACTGAAGCTTTCTTT. It encodes CASSLASLNTEAFF.

The CDR3 here is CASSLGRGGYTF. The DNA for the CDR3 is TGCGCCAGCAGCTTGGGCCGAGGTGGCTACACCTTC. The chain is built from TRBV5-1 and TRBJ1-2; no definite D call. CDR1 is SGHRS, CDR2 YFSETQ, per germline. This CDR3 comprises 12 residues. V lost 0 bases, J lost 7 bases, and 7 bases lay in between. The whole variable domain, filled in from reference TRBV5-1 and TRBJ1-2, reads KAGVTQTPRYLIKTRGQQVTLSCSPISGHRSVSWYQQTPGQGLQFLFEYFSETQRNKGNFPGRFSGRQFSNSRSEMNVSTLELGDSALYLCASSLGRGGYTFGSGTRLTVV.

The CDR3 protein is CASSWTGLSNEQFF. Here the CDR3 DNA reads TGTGCCAGCAGCTGGACAGGGCTTAGCAATGAGCAGTTCTTC. The gene calls are TRBV7-9 and TRBJ2-1; 8 positions agree with TRBD1. CDR3 length equals 14 residues. The germline V gene has CDR1 SEHNR and CDR2 FQNEAQ (reference sequence). Trimming removed 4 bases from V and 6 bases from J; junction bases left unmatched: 5.

This rearrangement joins TRBV2 to TRBJ2-7; TRBD1 might be the D (6 bases). Germline CDR1 is SNHLY and CDR2 is FYNNEI. Trimming pared 2 bases from V and 2 bases from J, leaving 10 bases between. This CDR3 has 14 amino acids. The CDR3 is CASSEFGQTYEQYF. As DNA, the CDR3 is TGTGCCAGCAGTGAATTTGGACAGACCTACGAGCAGTACTTC.

CDR3 DNA sequence: TGTGCCAGCAGGGCATCCGGGGGTCCGCACTATGGCTACACCTTC. Translation gives CASRASGGPHYGYTF. The V gene is TRBV27, the J gene TRBJ1-2, with a tentative D call TRBD1 (5 bases). V lost 6 bases and J 3 bases, leaving 17 bases between the germline ends. The CDR3 consists of 15 residues. Germline V gene sequence: CDR1 MNHEY, CDR2 SMNVEV (reference sequence).

The chain combines TRBV5-5 with TRBJ2-5; D remains ambiguous. V gave up 0 bases and J gave up 3 bases, with 9 bases separating them. Germline CDR1 and CDR2: SGHKS and YYEKEE (reference sequence). This CDR3 comprises 14 residues. The CDR3 DNA sequence: TGTGCCAGCAGCTTGGTGGGTCAGGAAGAGACCCAGTACTTC. Translation: CASSLVGQEETQYF.

This chain connects TRBV4-3 to TRBJ2-2; 7 bases fit TRBD2. The CDR3 extends over 15 amino acids. The V and J ends lost 1 base and 5 bases, in that order; junction bases with no gene match: 4. Germline V gene lookup returns CDR1 LGHNA and CDR2 YSLEER. The CDR3: CASSQASGVTGELFF. DNA for the CDR3: TGCGCCAGCAGCCAAGCCAGCGGGGTTACCGGGGAGCTGTTTTTT.

This chain uses TRBV10-3 with TRBJ1-1; 7 nucleotides match TRBD1. Germline values: CDR1 ENHRY, CDR2 SYGVKD. Trimming cost V 0 bases and J 3 bases; bases outside gene matches: 7. The CDR3 is 16 residues long. CDR3 coding DNA: TGTGCCATCAGTGAGTCGAAGTCAGGGGGGCACACTGAAGCTTTCTTT. This translates into CAISESKSGGHTEAFF.

V usage is TRBV5-1 and J usage is TRBJ2-3; 10 bases map to TRBD1. The CDR3 contains 17 residues. V was pared by 0 bases and J by 6 bases, with 10 bases of the junction left unmatched. Germline V gene sequence: CDR1 SGHRS, CDR2 YFSETQ. DNA of the CDR3: TGCGCCAGCAGCTTGGGACAGGGGGCCGGCGCACTGGATACGCAGTATTTT. The encoded protein is CASSLGQGAGALDTQYF.

The chain joins TRBV19 to TRBJ1-5, with TRBD1 as a possible D gene (6 bases). CDR1 and CDR2 from the germline V gene are LNHDA and SQIVND (reference sequence). The CDR3 extends over 13 amino acids. The ends were cut back, 0 bases at V and 6 bases at J, with 6 bases in the middle. CDR3 loop: CASSIDRGQPQHF. As DNA, the CDR3 is TGTGCCAGTAGTATAGACAGGGGTCAGCCCCAGCATTTT.

The CDR3 DNA sequence: TGTGCCAGCAGTTACCTAACAACTAATGAAAAACTGTTTTTT. It yields the protein CASSYLTTNEKLFF. This sequence joins TRBV6-6 and TRBJ1-4; D is uncertain. V lost 2 bases and J 0 bases, leaving 4 bases between the germline ends. Germline V gene data show CDR1 as MNHNY and CDR2 as SVGAGI (reference sequence). The CDR3 has 14 amino acids.

The chain couples TRBV4-1 to TRBJ2-3; 11 bases agree with TRBD2. The CDR3 is 16 residues long. Trimming at V came to 0 bases and at J to 4 bases, leaving 3 bases not matched to a gene. Germline V gives CDR1 MGHRA, CDR2 YSYEKL. The CDR3, as DNA: TGCGCCAGCAGCCAAGATGTAGCGGGGGGGTCAGATACGCAGTATTTT. Protein sequence: CASSQDVAGGSDTQYF.

V is TRBV6-6 and J is TRBJ2-7; D uncertain. CDR1 is MNHNY, CDR2 SVGAGI, per germline (reference sequence). The CDR3 loop spans 11 amino acids. Trimming stripped 5 bases from V and 7 bases from J, with 9 bases between. The DNA for the CDR3 is TGTGCCAGCAGTGAGACGAGGGAGCAGTACGTC. This codes for CASSETREQYV.

The chain joins TRBV7-2 to TRBJ1-2; D might be TRBD1 (6 bases). V was clipped by 2 bases and J by 4 bases, with 14 bases between them. Germline loops: CDR1 SGHTA, CDR2 FQGNSA. This CDR3 is 15 amino acids long. CDR3 in amino acids: CASSLKFDRPYGYTF. The CDR3 DNA follows: TGTGCCAGCAGCTTAAAGTTCGACAGGCCCTATGGCTACACCTTC.

This chain uses TRBV5-1 with TRBJ2-1, with TRBD1 identical over 8 bases. This CDR3 is built from 14 residues. Losses at the gene ends were 7 bases for V and 8 bases for J; bases not matched to a gene: 11. CDR1 and CDR2 (germline): SGHRS, YFSETQ. CDR3 DNA: TGCGCCAGCTACTTAGGACAGGGTCCCCATGAGCAGTTCTTC. Translated, it gives CASYLGQGPHEQFF.